This TCR beta chain was sequenced in a study of shared clonotypes between healthy human individuals. Findings of the study overall: Compared with clonotypes that all four donors shared, non-shared clonotypes had lower generation probabilities.

This CDR3 spans 18 amino acids. The V and J ends lost 0 bases and 5 bases, in that order; junction bases with no gene match: 10. Germline-derived CDR1 and CDR2 are SGDLS and YYNGEE. Terminally differentiated effector memory CD45RA+ cells were left out of the naive CD8 fraction, which was CD45RO-negative and positively selected for CCR7. There were no recent acute infections or vaccinations among the donors, who were healthy HIV-negative adults. The assay was immunoSEQ multiplex PCR, and TCRdb's table has in-frame clones only and misses some. Of nearly 2 million clones in the sample, over 85% are singletons; the top ten hold approximately 1.2%. Concerning this clone: Its cognate antigen is unknown.

The TCR sequence derives from a man between 18 and 29 years old in good health. The rearrangement uses TRBV9 and TRBJ2-5, with TRBD2 matching over 13 bases. Sequencing used naive CD8+ T cells sorted from blood. The CDR3 DNA reads TGTGCCAGCAGCGTAGGACAGCGGACTAGCGGGAGCGGGGAGACCCAGTACTTC. Its protein is CASSVGQRTSGSGETQYF.